These T cell receptor beta chains were read from a single sample in a study of molecular identifiers for immune sequencing clone quantification. Using its own MiXCR run on the PCR reads, TCRdb lists one record per CDR3 protein. This sample has a few hundred thousand distinct CDR3 sequences; over 20% occur once, and the top ten carry 0.7% to 0.95%. What was sequenced was naive CD8+ T cells from blood, with Jurkat cell RNA spiked in. These receptors came from a human donor in good health. Some libraries in this study had Jurkat cell RNA spiked in. CDR3s include the opening cysteine and the closing phenylalanine or tryptophan. Fields, in order: clone size, J gene, D gene, V gene, CDR3 DNA, CDR3 protein. D genes are given only for firm matches. Size is stated for part of the rows, as once, few or many counts, or as a class when the clone is expanded.

-,TRBJ1-5,-,TRBV7-8,TGTGCCAGCGGAGGGGGGGATAGCAATCAGCCCCAGCATTTT,CASGGGDSNQPQHF
many,TRBJ2-3,TRBD2,TRBV7-2,TGTGCCAGCAGCTTAGATTGGGTAGCGGGGCCGACAGATACGCAGTATTTT,CASSLDWVAGPTDTQYF
-,TRBJ2-7,-,TRBV7-6,TGTGCCAGCAGCGTAGGGACTCGGCACAAGCAGTACTTC,CASSVGTRHKQYF
many,TRBJ1-1,-,TRBV7-9,TGTGCCAGCAGCTTAGAGCATAAGGGGACTGAAGCTTTCTTT,CASSLEHKGTEAFF
-,TRBJ2-1,TRBD1,TRBV5-1,TGCGCCAGCAGCTTGGGGGACAGGGAAAACCTATTCTCCTACAATGAGCAGTTCTTC,CASSLGDRENLFSYNEQFF
many,TRBJ1-4,-,TRBV7-6,TGTGCCAGCAGCTTTTATGGGGGTGTAGGTGAAAAACTGTTTTTT,CASSFYGGVGEKLFF
-,TRBJ1-6,-,TRBV7-9,TGTGCCAGCACCGGCCTCACCGGGTCACCCCTCCACTTT,CASTGLTGSPLHF
-,TRBJ1-5,TRBD1,TRBV9,TGTGCCAGCAGCTTGACAGGGGGTGGTGAGCCCCCGCATTTT,CASSLTGGGEPPHF
few,TRBJ1-6,-,TRBV6-2/TRBV6-3,TGTGCCAGCAGTTTGGGGACACTCTCTTCACCCCTCCACTTT,CASSLGTLSSPLHF
-,TRBJ2-7,-,TRBV27,TGTGCCAGCAGTTTTCAGGGGGGAGTATCCGAGCAGTACTTC,CASSFQGGVSEQYF
many,TRBJ1-4,-,TRBV29-1,TGCAGCGTATCCAGGGGTAATGAAAAACTGTTTTTT,CSVSRGNEKLFF
few,TRBJ2-7,-,TRBV29-1,TGCAGCGTTGGGACAACCCACGAGCAGTACTTC,CSVGTTHEQYF
-,TRBJ2-1,TRBD2,TRBV6-5,TGTGCCATCAGTGAGCGCGTCCTAGCGGCCTCTCTCTACAATGAGCAGTTCTTC,CAISERVLAASLYNEQFF
-,TRBJ1-3,-,TRBV27,TGTGCCAGCGCCACCTCCGAGGCTTCTGGAAACACCATATATTTT,CASATSEASGNTIYF
few,TRBJ2-3,-,TRBV10-3,TGTGCCATCAAGTTGGCGGATACGCAGTATTTT,CAIKLADTQYF
-,TRBJ2-7,-,TRBV19,TGTGCCTCCGGTTGGGGCTACGAGCAGTACTTC,CASGWGYEQYF
few,TRBJ2-7,TRBD1,TRBV7-9,TGTGCCAGCAGCTTTCAGACAGGGGGCGACGAGCAGTACTTC,CASSFQTGGDEQYF
many,TRBJ1-1,-,TRBV29-1,TGCAGCGTACTCTCCACGATGACAGAAAACACTGAAGCTTTCTTT,CSVLSTMTENTEAFF
-,TRBJ2-5,-,TRBV5-1,TGCGCCAGCCGCTTTGTGGGGGGCGGGCAAGAGACCCAGTACTTC,CASRFVGGGQETQYF
many,TRBJ2-7,TRBD1,TRBV27,TGTGCCAGCACCTTAACGACAGGGGGCGGGTACGAGCAGTACTTC,CASTLTTGGGYEQYF
-,TRBJ2-2,-,TRBV28,TGTGCCAGCGGATCCCCGGGACACCTGAACACCGGGGAGCTGTTTTTT,CASGSPGHLNTGELFF
few,TRBJ2-5,-,TRBV5-1,TGCGCCAGCAGCTTGGGGGGGATGGAAGAGACCCAGTACTTC,CASSLGGMEETQYF
-,TRBJ2-7,-,TRBV5-1,TGCGCCAGCAGCTTGAGGGCAGGCTCCTACGAGCAGTACTTC,CASSLRAGSYEQYF
many,TRBJ1-5,-,TRBV28,TGTGCCAGCAGTTTAGAGCTGGATAGCAATCAGCCCCAGCATTTT,CASSLELDSNQPQHF
many,TRBJ2-3,TRBD2,TRBV29-1,TGCAGCGCCGAACTAGCGGCTAGCACAGATACGCAGTATTTT,CSAELAASTDTQYF
-,TRBJ1-1,-,TRBV4-3,TGCGCCGGCAGCCAAGTTACGAACACTGAAGCTTTCTTT,CAGSQVTNTEAFF
many,TRBJ1-6,-,TRBV19,TGTGCCAGTACCCATACGGGCTCACCCCTCCACTTT,CASTHTGSPLHF
-,TRBJ2-4,-,TRBV10-3,TGTGCCATCAGTGAGTTAGGGGTAGGGCAAAACATTCAGTACTTC,CAISELGVGQNIQYF
-,TRBJ2-7,-,TRBV29-1,TGCAGCGTTCAGGACACCTACTACGAGCAGTACTTC,CSVQDTYYEQYF